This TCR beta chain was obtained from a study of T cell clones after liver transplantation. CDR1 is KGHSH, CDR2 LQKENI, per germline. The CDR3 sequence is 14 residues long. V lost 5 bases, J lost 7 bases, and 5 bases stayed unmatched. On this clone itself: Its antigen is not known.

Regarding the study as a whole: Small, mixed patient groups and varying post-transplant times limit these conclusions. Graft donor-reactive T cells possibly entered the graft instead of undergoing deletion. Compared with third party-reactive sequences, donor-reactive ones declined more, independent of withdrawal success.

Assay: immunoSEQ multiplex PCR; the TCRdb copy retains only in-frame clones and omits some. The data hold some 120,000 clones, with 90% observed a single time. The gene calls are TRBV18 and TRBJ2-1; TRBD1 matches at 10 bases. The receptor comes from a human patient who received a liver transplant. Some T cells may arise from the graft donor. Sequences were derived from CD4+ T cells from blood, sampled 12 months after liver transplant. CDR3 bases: TGTGCCAGCTCATTCGGACAGGGGGAGAATGAGCAGTTCTTC. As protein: CASSFGQGENEQFF.